This TCR beta chain was sequenced in a study of T cell repertoires in cytomegalovirus infection. Study-level information: Indications came from public TCR beta signatures; they pointed to CMV infection and to a matching HLA type. Study findings and constraints: CMV carriers with the relevant HLA were identified by cumulative public TCR beta family frequency.

Using its own MiXCR run on the reads, TCRdb lists one record per CDR3 protein. This table has 290,000 or so distinct CDR3 sequences, roughly 23% appearing once. With respect to this clonotype: Its matching antigen is unknown.

This CDR3 has 10 residues. Germline V gene sequence: CDR1 DFQATT, CDR2 SNEGSKA (reference sequence). The V and J ends lost 3 bases and 3 bases respectively, with 2 bases between them. The V call is TRBV20-1, the J call TRBJ1-1; D unclear. The sequencing input was PBMCs. This clonotype originated in a human donor in good health (CMV status not recorded). Some clones in this sample may be carry-over from other donors' samples. The CDR3 here is CSASHTEAFF. As DNA, the CDR3 is TGCAGTGCTAGTCACACTGAAGCTTTCTTT.